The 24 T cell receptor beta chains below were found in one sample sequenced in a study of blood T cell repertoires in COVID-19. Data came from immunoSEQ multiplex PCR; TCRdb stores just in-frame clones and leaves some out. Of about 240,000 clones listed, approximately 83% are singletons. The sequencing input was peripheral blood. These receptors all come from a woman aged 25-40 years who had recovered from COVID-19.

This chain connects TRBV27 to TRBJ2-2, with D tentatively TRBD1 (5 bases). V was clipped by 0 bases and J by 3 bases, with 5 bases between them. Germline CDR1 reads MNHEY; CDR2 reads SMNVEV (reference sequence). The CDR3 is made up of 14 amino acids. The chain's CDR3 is CASSLSRDTGELFF. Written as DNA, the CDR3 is TGTGCCAGCAGTTTATCCAGGGACACCGGGGAGCTGTTTTTT.

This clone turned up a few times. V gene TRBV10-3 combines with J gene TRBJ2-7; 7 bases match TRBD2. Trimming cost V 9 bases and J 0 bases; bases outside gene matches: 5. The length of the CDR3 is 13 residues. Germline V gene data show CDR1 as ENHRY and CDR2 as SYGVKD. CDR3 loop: CAIKGLSSYEQYF. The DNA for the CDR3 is TGTGCCATAAAGGGACTAAGCTCCTACGAGCAGTACTTC.

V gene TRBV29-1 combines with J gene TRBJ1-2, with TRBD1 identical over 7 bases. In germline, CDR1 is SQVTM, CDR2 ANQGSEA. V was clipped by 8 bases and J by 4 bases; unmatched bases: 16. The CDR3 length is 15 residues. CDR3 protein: CSTRGQGQTLYGYTF. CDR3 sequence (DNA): TGCAGCACGAGGGGGCAGGGTCAAACCCTCTATGGCTACACCTTC.

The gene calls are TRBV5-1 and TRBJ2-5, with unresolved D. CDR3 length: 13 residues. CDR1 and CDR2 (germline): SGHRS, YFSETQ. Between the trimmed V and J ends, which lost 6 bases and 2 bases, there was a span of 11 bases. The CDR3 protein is CASKLIIQETQYF. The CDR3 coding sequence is TGCGCCAGCAAACTGATAATACAAGAGACCCAGTACTTC.

CDR3 amino acids: CAWSENRGEGYTF. DNA for the CDR3: TGTGCCTGGAGTGAAAACAGGGGTGAAGGCTACACCTTC. The rearrangement links TRBV30 to TRBJ1-2; 7 positions match TRBD1. The CDR3 is made up of 13 amino acids. V shed 1 base and J 8 bases; nucleotides not matched to a gene: 7. Per the germline V gene, CDR1 is GTSNPN and CDR2 is SVGIG (reference sequence).

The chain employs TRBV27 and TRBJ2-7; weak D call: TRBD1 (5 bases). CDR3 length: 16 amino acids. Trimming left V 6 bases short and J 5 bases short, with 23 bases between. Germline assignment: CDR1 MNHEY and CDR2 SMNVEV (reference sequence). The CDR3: CASRPNQGLRAHEQYF. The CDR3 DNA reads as TGTGCCAGCAGACCCAACCAGGGTTTGCGAGCCCACGAGCAGTACTTC.

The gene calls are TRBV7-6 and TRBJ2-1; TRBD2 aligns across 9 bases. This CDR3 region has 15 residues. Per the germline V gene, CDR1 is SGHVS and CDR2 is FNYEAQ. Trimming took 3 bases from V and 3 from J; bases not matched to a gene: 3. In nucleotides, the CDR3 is TGTGCCAGCAGCTTTTCTAGCGGGGACTACAATGAGCAGTTCTTC. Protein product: CASSFSSGDYNEQFF.

This CDR3 is CASSLRSLAFSNTGELFF. The CDR3 nucleotides are TGCGCCAGCAGCTTGCGATCCCTAGCGTTCTCGAACACCGGGGAGCTGTTTTTT. V is TRBV5-1 and J is TRBJ2-2, with TRBD2 as a possible D gene (6 bases). Germline CDR1 SGHRS, CDR2 YFSETQ. Between the trimmed V and J ends, which lost 1 base and 0 bases, there was a span of 16 bases. The CDR3 spans 18 residues.

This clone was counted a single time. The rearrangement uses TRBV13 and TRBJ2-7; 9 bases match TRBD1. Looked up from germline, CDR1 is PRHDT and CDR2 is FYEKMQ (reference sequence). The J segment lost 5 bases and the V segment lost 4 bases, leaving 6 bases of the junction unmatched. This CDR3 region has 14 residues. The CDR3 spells CASSSEDRGNEQYF. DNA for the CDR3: TGTGCCAGCAGCTCGGAGGACAGGGGCAACGAGCAGTACTTC.

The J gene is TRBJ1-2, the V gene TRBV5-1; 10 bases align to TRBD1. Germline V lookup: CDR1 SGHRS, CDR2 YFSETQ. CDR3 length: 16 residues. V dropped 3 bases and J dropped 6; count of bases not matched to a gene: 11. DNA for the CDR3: TGCGCCAGCAGCTCAGAGACTACCGGGACAGGGGATGGCTACACCTTC. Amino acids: CASSSETTGTGDGYTF.

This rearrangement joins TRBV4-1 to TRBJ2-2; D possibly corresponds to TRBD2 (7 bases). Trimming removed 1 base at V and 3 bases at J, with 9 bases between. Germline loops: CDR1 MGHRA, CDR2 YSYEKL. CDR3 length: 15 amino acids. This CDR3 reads CASSQGGGDTGELFF. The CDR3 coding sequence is TGCGCCAGCAGCCAAGGCGGGGGCGACACCGGGGAGCTGTTTTTT.

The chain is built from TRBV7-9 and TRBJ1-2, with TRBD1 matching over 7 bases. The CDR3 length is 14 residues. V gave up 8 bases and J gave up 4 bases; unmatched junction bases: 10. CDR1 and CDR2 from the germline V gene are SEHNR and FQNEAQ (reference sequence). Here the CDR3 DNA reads TGTGCCAGCGAAACCCAAGGGGGCGCCTATGGCTACACCTTC. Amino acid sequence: CASETQGGAYGYTF.

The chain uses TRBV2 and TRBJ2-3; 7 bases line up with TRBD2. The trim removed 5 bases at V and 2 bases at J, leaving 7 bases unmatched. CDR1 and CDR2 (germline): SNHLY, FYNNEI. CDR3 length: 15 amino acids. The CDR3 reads CASSSSSGLTDTQYF. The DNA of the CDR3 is TGTGCCAGCAGTTCCTCTAGCGGTCTCACAGATACGCAGTATTTT.

The CDR3 protein is CASSEALRQGFGYTF. The CDR3 DNA reads as TGTGCCAGCAGTGAAGCGCTTCGACAGGGTTTCGGCTACACCTTC. The chain links TRBV2 to TRBJ1-2; the match to TRBD1 covers 7 bases. V lost 0 bases to trimming and J lost 8 bases; unmatched junction nucleotides: 9. The CDR3 extends over 15 amino acids. CDR1 and CDR2 (germline): SNHLY, FYNNEI.

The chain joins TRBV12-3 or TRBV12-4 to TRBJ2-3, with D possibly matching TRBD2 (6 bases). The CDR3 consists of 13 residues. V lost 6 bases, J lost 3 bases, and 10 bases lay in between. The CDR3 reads CASSLLATDTQYF. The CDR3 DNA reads TGTGCCAGCAGCCTACTAGCTACAGATACGCAGTATTTT.

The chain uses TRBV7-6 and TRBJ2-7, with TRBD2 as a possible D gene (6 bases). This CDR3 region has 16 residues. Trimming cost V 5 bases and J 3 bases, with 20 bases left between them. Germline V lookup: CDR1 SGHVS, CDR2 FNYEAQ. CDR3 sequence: CASSIGEVGVGYEQYF. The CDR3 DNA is TGTGCCAGCAGCATAGGGGAGGTAGGGGTGGGCTACGAGCAGTACTTC.

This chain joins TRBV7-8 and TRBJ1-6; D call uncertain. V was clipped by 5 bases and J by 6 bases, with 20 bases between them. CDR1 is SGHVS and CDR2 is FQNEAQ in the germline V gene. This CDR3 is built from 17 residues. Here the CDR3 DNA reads TGTGCCAGCAGCCCGCTTAGAGGGCAGGCACCTAATTCACCCCTCCACTTT. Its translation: CASSPLRGQAPNSPLHF.

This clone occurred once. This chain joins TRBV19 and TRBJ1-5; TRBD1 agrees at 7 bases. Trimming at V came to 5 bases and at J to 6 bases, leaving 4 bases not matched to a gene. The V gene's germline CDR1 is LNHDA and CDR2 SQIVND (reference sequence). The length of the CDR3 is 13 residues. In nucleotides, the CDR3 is TGTGCCAGTAGTCCAGACAGGGTTCAGCCCCAGCATTTT. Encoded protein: CASSPDRVQPQHF.

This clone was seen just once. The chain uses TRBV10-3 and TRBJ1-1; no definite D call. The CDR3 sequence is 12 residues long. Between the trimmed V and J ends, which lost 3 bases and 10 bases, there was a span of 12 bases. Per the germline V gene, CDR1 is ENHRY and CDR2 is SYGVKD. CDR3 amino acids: CAISDFQSRAFF. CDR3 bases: TGTGCCATCAGTGATTTCCAAAGTAGAGCTTTCTTT.

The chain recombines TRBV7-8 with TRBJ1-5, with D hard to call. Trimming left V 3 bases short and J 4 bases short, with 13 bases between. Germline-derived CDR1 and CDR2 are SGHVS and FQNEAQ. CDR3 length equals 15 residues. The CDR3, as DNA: TGTGCCAGCAGCTTCCGATCCAGTATAAATCAGCCCCAGCATTTT. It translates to CASSFRSSINQPQHF.

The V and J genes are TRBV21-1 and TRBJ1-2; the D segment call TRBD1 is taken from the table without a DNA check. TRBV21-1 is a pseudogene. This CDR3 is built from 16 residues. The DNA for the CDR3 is TGTGCCAGCAGCAAAGGAGGGGGACACCTCCCCGGTGGCTACACCTTC. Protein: CASSKGGGHLPGGYTF.

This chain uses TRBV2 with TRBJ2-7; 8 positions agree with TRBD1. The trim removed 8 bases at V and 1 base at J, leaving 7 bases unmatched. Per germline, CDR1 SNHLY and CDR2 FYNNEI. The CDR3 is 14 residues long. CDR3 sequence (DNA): TGTGCCAGCGACACAAACAGGGGGTCCTACGAGCAGTACTTC. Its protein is CASDTNRGSYEQYF. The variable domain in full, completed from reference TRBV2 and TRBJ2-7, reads EPEVTQTPSHQVTQMGQEVILRCVPISNHLYFYWYRQILGQKVEFLVSFYNNEISEKSEIFDDQFSVERPDGSNFTLKIRSTKLEDSAMYFCASDTNRGSYEQYFGPGTRLTVT.

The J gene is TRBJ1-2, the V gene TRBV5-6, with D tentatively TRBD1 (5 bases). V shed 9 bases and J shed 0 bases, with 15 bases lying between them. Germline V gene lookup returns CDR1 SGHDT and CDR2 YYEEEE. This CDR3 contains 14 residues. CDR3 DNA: TGTGCCACCCTGATTGGGGGGACTAACTATGGCTACACCTTC. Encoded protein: CATLIGGTNYGYTF.

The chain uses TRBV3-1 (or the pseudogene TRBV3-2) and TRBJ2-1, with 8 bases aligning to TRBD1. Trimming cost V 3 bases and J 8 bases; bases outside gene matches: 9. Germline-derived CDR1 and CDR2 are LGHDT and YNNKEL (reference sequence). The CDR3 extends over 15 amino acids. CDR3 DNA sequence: TGTGCCAGCAGCCAGACAGGGGTCCCCGGGCATGAGCAGTTCTTC. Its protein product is CASSQTGVPGHEQFF.